The 14 T cell receptor beta chains below come from one sample, sequenced in a study of T cells after yellow fever vaccination. TCRdb used MiXCR to reprocess the 5' RACE reads, holding one entry per CDR3 protein. The sample has hundreds of thousands of distinct CDR3 sequences; 12% are singletons. The sequencing used PBMCs, collected on the day of the yellow fever booster vaccination. Every receptor here comes from a man under 40 who received the YFV17D yellow fever vaccine.

The V and J genes are TRBV5-1 and TRBJ2-5, with 8 bases fitting TRBD1. The CDR3 length is 15 residues. The germline gives CDR1 SGHRS, CDR2 YFSETQ. The V segment lost 2 bases and the J segment 5 bases; nucleotides outside the gene matches: 8. The CDR3 sequence: CASSFEDRERETQYF. CDR3 sequence (DNA): TGCGCCAGCAGCTTCGAGGACAGGGAAAGGGAGACCCAGTACTTC.

This clonotype turned up a few times. The chain is built from TRBV4-3 and TRBJ1-2; D perhaps matches TRBD1 (6 bases). The CDR3 sequence is 15 residues long. Germline V CDR1 and CDR2: LGHNA, YSLEER. Trimming cost V 4 bases and J 4 bases, with 16 bases left between them. The CDR3 nucleotides are TGCGCCAGCAGCCCGGAACCGGACAGTACCTATGGCTACACCTTC. The encoded protein is CASSPEPDSTYGYTF.

This clonotype was found a few times. The chain is built from TRBV29-1 and TRBJ2-7; TRBD2 agrees at 7 bases. V shed 7 bases and J 5 bases; nucleotides not matched to a gene: 14. This CDR3 is 14 amino acids long. Per germline, CDR1 SQVTM and CDR2 ANQGSEA. As DNA, the CDR3 is TGCAGCGCCCGGTGGGGGGGGGAGTCCCACGAGCAGTACTTC. It yields the protein CSARWGGESHEQYF.

The chain is built from TRBV4-2 and TRBJ2-3; TRBD2 matches 12 bases. The CDR3 sequence is 17 residues long. The V and J ends lost 4 bases and 3 bases, in that order; junction bases with no gene match: 8. Germline assignment: CDR1 LGHNA and CDR2 YNFKEQ. The CDR3 region is CASSRGLAGPATDTQYF. The CDR3 nucleotides are TGTGCCAGCAGCCGCGGACTAGCGGGACCCGCGACAGATACGCAGTATTTT.

This clonotype was counted a few times. The gene calls are TRBV11-2 and TRBJ2-1; D gene unclear. Germline V gene data show CDR1 as SGHAT and CDR2 as FQNNGV. V was clipped by 0 bases and J by 5 bases, with 8 bases between them. The CDR3 consists of 14 residues. CDR3 coding DNA: TGTGCCAGCAGCTTAGAAGAATTTAACAATGAGCAGTTCTTC. It encodes CASSLEEFNNEQFF.

This clonotype was detected only a few times. This chain joins TRBV4-3 and TRBJ2-1, with 9 bases that match TRBD2. This CDR3 comprises 16 residues. Trimming removed 3 bases from V and 3 bases from J; junction bases left unmatched: 6. From germline, CDR1 is LGHNA and CDR2 YSLEER. The CDR3 spells CASSQDGGRVYNEQFF. The CDR3 nucleotides are TGCGCCAGCAGCCAGGATGGCGGGAGGGTCTACAATGAGCAGTTCTTC.

The genes are TRBV9 and TRBJ2-1; 8 bases line up with TRBD1. The germline V gene has CDR1 SGDLS and CDR2 YYNGEE. V lost 3 bases, J lost 6 bases, and 11 bases stayed unmatched. The CDR3 sequence is 16 residues long. The CDR3 sequence: CASSESPGTGSNEQFF. The CDR3 coding sequence is TGTGCCAGCAGCGAATCCCCCGGGACAGGAAGCAATGAGCAGTTCTTC.

The V and J genes are TRBV28 and TRBJ2-2; tentative D call: TRBD1 (6 bases). CDR3 length: 18 amino acids. Germline V lookup: CDR1 MDHEN, CDR2 SYDVKM. V was cut by 2 bases and J by 2 bases, with 18 bases left in between. CDR3 DNA: TGTGCCAGCAGTTTAAATGCTATGGACAGAAGTAACACCGGGGAGCTGTTTTTT. Translating gives CASSLNAMDRSNTGELFF. The whole variable domain, filled in from reference TRBV28 and TRBJ2-2, reads DVKVTQSSRYLVKRTGEKVFLECVQDMDHENMFWYRQDPGLGLRLIYFSYDVKMKEKGDIPEGYSVSREKKERFSLILESASTNQTSMYLCASSLNAMDRSNTGELFFGEGSRLTVL.

This clonotype was seen a handful of times. This chain connects TRBV5-1 to TRBJ1-2, with 9 positions matching TRBD1. Germline CDR1 SGHRS, CDR2 YFSETQ. The junction had 8 bases not matched to a gene; V was cut back by 4 bases and J by 4 bases. CDR3 length: 15 residues. CDR3 nucleotides: TGCGCCAGCAGCGCCCGCTCGGACAGGGGCTATGGCTACACCTTC. Protein product: CASSARSDRGYGYTF.

This chain uses TRBV5-1 with TRBJ2-4, with D perhaps being TRBD1 or TRBD2 (5 bases each). Germline V gives CDR1 SGHRS, CDR2 YFSETQ. Trimming took off 3 bases at V and 12 bases at J, with 13 bases between the two ends. This CDR3 contains 12 residues. The CDR3 region has the DNA TGCGCCAGCAGCTATAACCCGGGACCTCAGTACTTC. This gives the protein CASSYNPGPQYF.

This clonotype was seen just once. The rearrangement links TRBV19 to TRBJ2-5; 9 nucleotides line up with TRBD1. The J segment lost 5 bases and the V segment lost 7 bases, leaving 8 bases of the junction unmatched. The CDR3 length is 14 residues. CDR1 and CDR2 (germline): LNHDA, SQIVND (reference sequence). CDR3: CASIAGTGFETQYF. CDR3 in DNA: TGTGCCAGTATCGCCGGGACAGGGTTCGAGACCCAGTACTTC.

The chain recombines TRBV5-1 with TRBJ2-3; no clear D. CDR1 is SGHRS, CDR2 YFSETQ, per germline. CDR3 length equals 11 residues. The V gene lost 3 bases and the J gene lost 7 bases, with 6 bases spanning the gap. CDR3 loop: CASSSDHTQYF. DNA for the CDR3: TGCGCCAGCAGCTCAGACCATACGCAGTATTTT.

This clonotype came up a few times. V is TRBV10-3 and J is TRBJ2-7, with 12 bases that match TRBD2. J gave up 0 bases and V 8 bases, and 8 bases lay outside the gene matches. The germline V gene encodes CDR1 ENHRY and CDR2 SYGVKD. The CDR3 is 16 amino acids. The CDR3 bases are TGTGCCATCTCCGGGGCTAGCGGGAGGGCCTCCTACGAGCAGTACTTC. Translated: CAISGASGRASYEQYF.

The table lists this clonotype with a few counts. The chain has TRBV15 and TRBJ2-3; TRBD2 agrees at 12 bases. V lost 6 bases and J lost 3; bases outside the gene matches: 4. This CDR3 is built from 15 residues. CDR1 LNHNV and CDR2 YYDKDF come from the germline V gene (reference sequence). The CDR3 DNA is TGTGCCACCAGTACTAGCGGGAGGTTGACAGATACGCAGTATTTT. Protein product: CATSTSGRLTDTQYF. The full variable domain, completed using reference TRBV15 and TRBJ2-3, is DAMVIQNPRYQVTQFGKPVTLSCSQTLNHNVMYWYQQKSSQAPKLLFHYYDKDFNNEADTPDNFQSRRPNTSFCFLDIRSPGLGDTAMYLCATSTSGRLTDTQYFGPGTRLTVL.